This TCR beta chain stems from a study of graft-versus-host responses after intestinal transplantation. About the study: After anti-thymocyte globulin induction, recipients took tacrolimus and steroids for approximately three years.

This CDR3 has 15 residues. Deletions cut 1 base from V and 3 bases from J, with 14 bases between. CDR1 is SQVTM and CDR2 is ANQGSEA in the germline V gene. A word on this clone: Its antigen remains unidentified.

Graft tissue processing released intraepithelial and lamina propria lymphocytes. The data were produced by immunoSEQ multiplex PCR, yet TCRdb's version contains in-frame clones alone and is incomplete. The profile shows about 15,000 clones, roughly 74% of them singletons. General study results and limits: High graft-versus-host to host-versus-graft clonal ratios were seen in allografts of patients with graft-donor T cell macrochimerism. Early post-transplant HvG declines showed an association with peak circulating GvH clone levels. GvH clones detected in recipient marrow included some appearing first in ileum or blood.

The sample was ileum tissue, taken 14 days after transplant. V usage is TRBV29-1 and J usage is TRBJ2-3; D possibly corresponds to TRBD1 (6 bases). This TCR was recovered from a human patient who received an intestinal transplant, so some T cells may come from the graft donor. The CDR3 DNA reads as TGCAGCGTTGAAGCCAGCAGGGGTGAGACAGATACGCAGTATTTT. It translates to CSVEASRGETDTQYF.